These 18 T cell receptor beta chains originate from one sample sequenced in a study of molecular identifiers for immune sequencing clone quantification (dated 2018 in TCRdb). Libraries were constructed by PCR. Instrument on record: Illumina HiSeq 4000. In TCRdb, the public reads were trimmed at Q25 with fastp and aligned with MiXCR, with productive beta chains retained. Under each unique CDR3 protein, matching rows form one entry showing the most common genes and DNA. This sample has fewer than 70,000 distinct CDR3 sequences in its table, and 15% to 20% of those were observed once. The ten largest account for approximately 1.5% of the sample. The specimen was naive CD8+ T cells from blood, with Jurkat cell RNA spiked in. The sample's cell subset or site label is to be understood as: FACS-sorted CD8+CD4-CCR7+CD45RA+ naive T cells. Source of these receptors: a human donor in good health. Some libraries in this study had Jurkat cell RNA spiked in.

This clonotype was counted at least ten times. The V gene is TRBV19, the J gene TRBJ1-1; D is possibly TRBD1 (5 bases). This CDR3 has 15 amino acids. The V end lost 5 bases, the J end lost 1 base, and 14 bases lay between the germline ends. From germline, CDR1 is LNHDA and CDR2 SQIVND (reference sequence). CDR3 amino acids: CASSVSGTANTEAFF. In DNA, the CDR3 is TGTGCCAGTAGTGTGTCCGGGACGGCGAACACTGAAGCTTTCTTT.

This clonotype was observed a single time. A much more abundant neighbour one base away suggests this may be a read error. CDR3 sequence reads: CASTLSGGSHEQYF. The CDR3 DNA reads TGTGCCAGCACCCTAAGCGGCGGTTCCCACGAGCAGTACTTC. The chain uses TRBV27 and TRBJ2-7; a weak D match, TRBD2 (5 bases). Germline loops: CDR1 MNHEY, CDR2 SMNVEV (reference sequence). Trimming removed 7 bases at V and 5 bases at J, with 18 bases between. This CDR3 has 14 amino acids.

This clonotype was picked up many times. This chain joins TRBV27 and TRBJ1-2; TRBD1 matches 8 bases. Germline V gives CDR1 MNHEY, CDR2 SMNVEV (reference sequence). The CDR3 covers 15 residues. After removal of 5 bases from V and 4 bases from J, the junction contained 9 bases not matched to a gene. For the CDR3, the DNA is TGTGCCAGCAGTCCAGGACAGGGCACGATCTATGGCTACACCTTC. Protein product: CASSPGQGTIYGYTF.

V gene TRBV6-2 or TRBV6-3 combines with J gene TRBJ2-7; D is possibly TRBD2 (6 bases). CDR1 is MNHEY and CDR2 is SVGEGT in the germline V gene. Trimming removed 4 bases from V and 6 bases from J, with 28 bases in between. This CDR3 contains 18 residues. The CDR3 reads CASSSTLPRLGFNIEQYF. The CDR3 bases are TGTGCCAGCAGTTCCACCCTCCCGCGACTAGGTTTTAACATCGAGCAGTACTTC.

Comments on this clonotype: A much larger clone sits a single nucleotide away, making a read error possible. The J gene is TRBJ1-5, the V gene TRBV7-6; D remains ambiguous. Germline V gene data show CDR1 as SGHVS and CDR2 as FNYEAQ. The CDR3 contains 12 residues. V dropped 6 bases and J dropped 3 bases, with 6 bases sitting between them. CDR3 region: CASRTVNQPQHF. The CDR3 DNA reads as TGTGCCAGCAGGACGGTCAATCAGCCCCAGCATTTT.

This clonotype was seen repeatedly, ten times or more. This chain uses TRBV2 with TRBJ2-2; 7 nucleotides agree with TRBD2. Germline CDR1 SNHLY, CDR2 FYNNEI. This CDR3 region has 17 residues. V was clipped by 3 bases and J by 3 bases; unmatched bases: 10. Here the CDR3 DNA reads TGTGCCAGCAGTGACCCTGGGCTAGCGGTAGACACCGGGGAGCTGTTTTTT. It encodes CASSDPGLAVDTGELFF.

This clonotype was detected a few times. The chain couples TRBV29-1 to TRBJ1-2; D is undetermined. The CDR3 is made up of 13 amino acids. Germline CDR1 is SQVTM and CDR2 is ANQGSEA. Trimming left V 7 bases short and J 7 bases short, with 19 bases between. The CDR3 region is CSASFPKFGGYTF. CDR3 nucleotide sequence: TGCAGCGCCTCGTTTCCCAAGTTTGGTGGCTACACCTTC.

This clonotype has more than one count but fewer than ten. The chain recombines TRBV28 with TRBJ2-7; D call uncertain. The length of the CDR3 is 17 residues. Germline V gene sequence: CDR1 MDHEN, CDR2 SYDVKM. V was shortened by 2 bases and J by 2 bases, with 19 bases between the two germline ends. This chain's CDR3 is CASSLLTGPQSPYEQYF. The CDR3 region has the DNA TGTGCCAGCAGTTTACTGACCGGGCCCCAATCCCCCTACGAGCAGTACTTC.

The chain combines TRBV15 with TRBJ1-1; D gene uncertain. Trimming cost V 3 bases and J 5 bases, with 10 bases left between them. The CDR3 consists of 13 residues. From germline, CDR1 is LNHNV and CDR2 YYDKDF (reference sequence). CDR3 amino acids: CATSRPGSTEAFF. The DNA for the CDR3 is TGTGCCACCAGCAGGCCGGGTTCGACTGAAGCTTTCTTT.

This clonotype was seen only a few times. The rearrangement joins TRBV27 to TRBJ2-7, with D hard to call. This CDR3 spans 14 amino acids. With 3 bases removed from V and 3 bases from J, the gap between germline ends came to 12 bases. Germline loops: CDR1 MNHEY, CDR2 SMNVEV (reference sequence). CDR3 sequence (DNA): TGTGCCAGCAGTTTCACCGAGTCCTACTACGAGCAGTACTTC. Amino acids: CASSFTESYYEQYF.

With regard to this clonotype: This may come from a read error, since a much larger clone is one base off. This chain uses TRBV7-6 with TRBJ2-1; TRBD1 is a possible D gene (7 bases). From germline, CDR1 is SGHVS and CDR2 FNYEAQ. This CDR3 comprises 17 residues. The CDR3 DNA reads TGTGCCAGCAGCTTAGGTTCCCAGGGGGGCTCCTACAATGAGCAGTCCTTC. The encoded protein is CASSLGSQGGSYNEQSF. The entire variable domain, with the rest obtained from reference TRBV7-6 and TRBJ2-1, is as follows: GAGVSQSPRYKVTKRGQDVALRCDPISGHVSLYWYRQALGQGPEFLTYFNYEAQQDKSGLPNDRFSAERPEGSISTLTIQRTEQRDSAMYRCASSLGSQGGSYNEQSFGPGTRLTVL.

This clonotype has at least ten counts. The J gene is TRBJ1-4, the V gene TRBV7-9, with D uncertain. The CDR3 runs to 15 residues. The ends were cut back, 1 base at V and 0 bases at J, with 6 bases in the middle. The V gene's germline CDR1 is SEHNR and CDR2 FQNEAQ (reference sequence). CDR3 sequence: CASSLGPATNEKLFF. The CDR3 DNA reads TGTGCCAGCAGCTTAGGTCCGGCAACTAATGAAAAACTGTTTTTT.

This clonotype has ten or more counts. The genes are TRBV4-3 and TRBJ2-5, with D perhaps TRBD2 (6 bases). From germline, CDR1 is LGHNA and CDR2 YSLEER. The V end lost 1 base, the J end lost 5 bases, and 17 bases lay between the germline ends. The CDR3 runs to 16 residues. CDR3 region: CASSQVFSGSRETQYF. The DNA for the CDR3 is TGCGCCAGCAGCCAAGTCTTTTCCGGGAGCAGGGAGACCCAGTACTTC.

This clonotype was recorded many times. The V and J genes are TRBV7-8 and TRBJ2-1; D is perhaps TRBD1 or TRBD2 (6 bases each). The germline CDR1 and CDR2 sequences are SGHVS and FQNEAQ. Between the trimmed V and J ends, which lost 1 base and 2 bases, there was a span of 12 bases. The CDR3 has 16 amino acids. CDR3 sequence reads: CASSLEGGNTYNEQFF. As DNA, the CDR3 is TGTGCCAGCAGCTTAGAGGGGGGAAACACCTACAATGAGCAGTTCTTC.

This clonotype was counted at least ten times. V is TRBV11-2 and J is TRBJ2-7, with a tentative D call TRBD2 (5 bases). Trimming left V 1 base short and J 2 bases short, with 6 bases between. Germline V gene data show CDR1 as SGHAT and CDR2 as FQNNGV. The CDR3 spans 13 residues. CDR3 in DNA: TGTGCCAGCAGCTTAGCCGGGGCCTACGAGCAGTACTTC. Translation: CASSLAGAYEQYF.

This clonotype was found many times. The chain uses TRBV13 and TRBJ1-1, with a weak D call TRBD1 (6 bases). Germline loops: CDR1 PRHDT, CDR2 FYEKMQ (reference sequence). The V end lost 9 bases, the J end lost 2 bases, and 10 bases lay between the germline ends. The CDR3 length is 12 residues. CDR3 sequence: CASKGGNTEAFF. The CDR3 DNA sequence: TGTGCCAGTAAAGGGGGTAACACTGAAGCTTTCTTT.

The chain uses TRBV5-6 and TRBJ2-7; weak D call: TRBD2 (6 bases). Trimming left V 0 bases short and J 2 bases short, with 12 bases between. Germline CDR1 SGHDT, CDR2 YYEEEE. The CDR3 is made up of 15 amino acids. The DNA for the CDR3 is TGTGCCAGCAGCTTGGTAGGAGGGATGGCCTACGAGCAGTACTTC. Its translation: CASSLVGGMAYEQYF.

Remarks on this clonotype: This may come from a read error, since a much larger clone is one base off. This chain uses TRBV20-1 with TRBJ2-7, with D maybe TRBD1 (6 bases). This CDR3 spans 14 amino acids. The V gene's germline CDR1 is DFQATT and CDR2 SNEGSKA (reference sequence). CDR3: CSACPQGKGYERYF. The CDR3, as DNA: TGCAGTGCTTGCCCACAGGGTAAGGGCTACGAGCGGTACTTC.